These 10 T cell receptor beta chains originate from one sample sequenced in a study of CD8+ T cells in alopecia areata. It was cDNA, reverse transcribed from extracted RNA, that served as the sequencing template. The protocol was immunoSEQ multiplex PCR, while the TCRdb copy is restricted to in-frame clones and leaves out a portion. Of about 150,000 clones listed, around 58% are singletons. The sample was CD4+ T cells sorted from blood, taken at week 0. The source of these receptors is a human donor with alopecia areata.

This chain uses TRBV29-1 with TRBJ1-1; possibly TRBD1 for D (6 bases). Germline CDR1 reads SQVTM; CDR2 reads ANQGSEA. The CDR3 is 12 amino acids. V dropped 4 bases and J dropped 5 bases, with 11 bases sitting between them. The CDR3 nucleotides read TGCAGCGTTGGAAAACAGGGAACTGAAGCTTTCTTT. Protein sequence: CSVGKQGTEAFF.

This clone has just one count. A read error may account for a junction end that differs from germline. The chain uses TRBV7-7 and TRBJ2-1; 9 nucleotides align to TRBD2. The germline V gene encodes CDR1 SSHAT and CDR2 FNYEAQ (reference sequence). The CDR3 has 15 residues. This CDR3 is CASSSGLALIDEQFF. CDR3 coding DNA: TGTGCTAGCAGCTCGGGACTAGCCTTGATCGATGAGCAGTTCTTC.

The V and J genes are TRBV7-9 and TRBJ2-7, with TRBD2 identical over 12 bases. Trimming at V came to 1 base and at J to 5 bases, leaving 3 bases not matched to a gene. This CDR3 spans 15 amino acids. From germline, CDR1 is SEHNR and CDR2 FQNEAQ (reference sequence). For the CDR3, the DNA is TGTGCCAGCAGCTTAGGGACTAGCGGGGTCCACGAGCAGTACTTC. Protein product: CASSLGTSGVHEQYF.

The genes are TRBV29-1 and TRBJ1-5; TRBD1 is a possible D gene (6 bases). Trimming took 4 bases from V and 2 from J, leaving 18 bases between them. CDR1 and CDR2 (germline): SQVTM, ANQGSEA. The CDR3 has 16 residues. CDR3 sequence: CSVGDRWGGGNQPQHF. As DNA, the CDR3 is TGCAGCGTTGGAGACAGGTGGGGGGGTGGCAATCAGCCCCAGCATTTT.

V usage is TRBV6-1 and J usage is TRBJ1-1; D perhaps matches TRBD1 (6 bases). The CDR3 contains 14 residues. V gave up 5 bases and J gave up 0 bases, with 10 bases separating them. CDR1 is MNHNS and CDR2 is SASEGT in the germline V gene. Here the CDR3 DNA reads TGTGCCAGCAGTTTACAGGGCGTGAACACTGAAGCTTTCTTT. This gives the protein CASSLQGVNTEAFF.

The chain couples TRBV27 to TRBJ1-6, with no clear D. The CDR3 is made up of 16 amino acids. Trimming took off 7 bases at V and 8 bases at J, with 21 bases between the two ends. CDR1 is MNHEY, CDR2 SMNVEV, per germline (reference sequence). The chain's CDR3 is CASNIGEGRLDSPLHF. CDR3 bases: TGTGCCAGCAACATTGGTGAGGGAAGGTTGGATTCACCCCTCCACTTT.

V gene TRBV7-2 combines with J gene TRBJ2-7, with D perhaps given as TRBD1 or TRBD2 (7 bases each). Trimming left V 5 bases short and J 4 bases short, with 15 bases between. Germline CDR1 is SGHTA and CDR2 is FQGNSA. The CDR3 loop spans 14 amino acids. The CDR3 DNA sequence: TGTGCCAGCAGCCCCCCAGGGGGGGATTACGAGCAGTACTTC. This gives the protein CASSPPGGDYEQYF. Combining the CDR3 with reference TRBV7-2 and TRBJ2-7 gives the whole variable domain GAGVSQSPSNKVTEKGKDVELRCDPISGHTALYWYRQSLGQGLEFLIYFQGNSAPDKSGLPSDRFSAERTGGSVSTLTIQRTQQEDSAVYLCASSPPGGDYEQYFGPGTRLTVT.

CDR3 amino acids: CASSQRGGLDGTQYF. The CDR3 region has the DNA TGCGCCAGCAGCCAACGGGGGGGACTCGATGGGACCCAGTACTTC. The gene calls are TRBV4-1 and TRBJ2-5; 8 nucleotides align to TRBD2. Germline CDR1 reads MGHRA; CDR2 reads YSYEKL. CDR3 length equals 15 residues. V shed 2 bases, J shed 7 bases, and the junction held 9 bases outside the gene matches.

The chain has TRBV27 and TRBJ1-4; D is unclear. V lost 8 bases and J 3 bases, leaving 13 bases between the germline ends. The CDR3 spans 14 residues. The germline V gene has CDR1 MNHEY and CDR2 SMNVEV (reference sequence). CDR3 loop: CASAVVVSNEKLFF. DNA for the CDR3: TGTGCCAGCGCCGTTGTCGTATCTAATGAAAAACTGTTTTTT.

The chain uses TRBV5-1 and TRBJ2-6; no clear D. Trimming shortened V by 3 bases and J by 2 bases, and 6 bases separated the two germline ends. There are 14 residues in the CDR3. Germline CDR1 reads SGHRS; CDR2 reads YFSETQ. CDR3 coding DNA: TGCGCCAGCAGCTCAGTAGCTGGGGCCAACGTCCTGACTTTC. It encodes CASSSVAGANVLTF.